The clone carrying this T cell receptor beta chain showed up just once. Its antigen is unknown. The PCR was carried out with 60 Vbeta primers and 13 Jbeta primers. The repertoire was sequenced with immunoSEQ multiplex PCR; TCRdb's copy has only in-frame clones and lacks some. The profile covers about 190,000 clones, with around 80% appearing a single time and approximately 2% taken by the ten largest. CDR3 length: 18 residues. In germline, CDR1 is SNHLY, CDR2 FYNNEI. The V gene end was trimmed by 6 bases and the J gene end by 2 bases; junction bases not matched to a gene: 14. These data originate in a study of cytomegalovirus exposure and HLA in healthy donors. Study-wide results and caveats: Cytomegalovirus status was reportedly diagnosed by the classifier with high specificity and sensitivity. The productive fraction for most TCR beta V segments was about 90% or about 30% in an earlier analysis. Analysis was performed later, and it showed HLA-associated TCR beta chains to be more clonally expanded than equally common others. Rarity marked most TCR sequences, yet some public TCRs occurred in many donors.

The TCR comes from a woman aged 18-29 years in good health and CMV-seropositive. The rearrangement uses TRBV2 and TRBJ1-5; 9 bases are shared with TRBD1. Sequencing was carried out using PBMCs. CDR3 nucleotides: TGTGCCAGCAGCGCTAGTCATGGGACAGGGCTGCGCAATCAGCCCCAGCATTTT. Residues: CASSASHGTGLRNQPQHF.